Listed below are T cell receptor beta chains from one sample, sequenced in a study of T cell responses to AZD1222 COVID-19 vaccine. Assay: immunoSEQ multiplex PCR; the TCRdb copy retains only in-frame clones and omits some. The sample records fewer than 150,000 clones, roughly 87% being singletons. The sample in question was peripheral blood, obtained on day 0 of AZD1222 vaccination. Every receptor here comes from an adult in good health. Both conserved end residues are part of each CDR3. D genes are given only for firm matches. Clone size, where shown, is once, few, many, or a class for clones that have expanded.

.	14	TRBD1	TRBV2	TRBJ1-5	TGTGCCAGCAGACCAGGGGGCCCGAGGCAGCCCCAGCATTTT	CASRPGGPRQPQHF
.	14	TRBD1	TRBV7-3	TRBJ1-6	TGTGCCAGCAGCCCCGGACAGGGGTATTCACCCCTCCACTTT	CASSPGQGYSPLHF
.	11	.	TRBV19	TRBJ1-2	TGTGCCAGTAGGTCCGCAGGTGGCTACACCTTC	CASRSAGGYTF
.	20	.	TRBV18	TRBJ1-2	TGTGCCAGCTCACTCCGGCCTACGAACGGGCAAGGAAGGGGACTCCATGGCTACACCTTC	CASSLRPTNGQGRGLHGYTF
.	15	.	TRBV4-1	TRBJ1-1	TGCGCCAGCAGCCCCTCAGAGGAGTTGAACACTGAAGCTTTCTTT	CASSPSEELNTEAFF
.	11	.	TRBV2	TRBJ1-2	TGTGCCAGCACCCTCGGGGGTGGCTACACCTTC	CASTLGGGYTF
.	15	.	TRBV5-1	TRBJ2-3	TGCGCCAGCAGCTTGGAGCGACCCCGAGGAGATACGCAGTATTTT	CASSLERPRGDTQYF
.	16	.	TRBV25-1	TRBJ1-2	TGTGCCAGCAGTGCGCTTACAGGCAAAGCTAACTATGGCTACACCTTC	CASSALTGKANYGYTF
.	14	.	TRBV6-5	TRBJ2-5	TGTGCCAGCAGGAAGGGGGACTCCCAAGAGACCCAGTACTTC	CASRKGDSQETQYF
.	15	TRBD1	TRBV15	TRBJ2-4	TGTGCCACCAGCAGTGGACAGGGGACGGGAAACATTCAGTACTTC	CATSSGQGTGNIQYF
.	16	.	TRBV7-9	TRBJ1-5	TGTGCCAGCAGCCACGTTAAAGGGACGAGCAATCAGCCCCAGCATTTT	CASSHVKGTSNQPQHF
.	15	TRBD1	TRBV29-1	TRBJ2-7	TGCAGCGTTGAAGATGAGACAGGGGCCCCCTACGAGCAGTACTTC	CSVEDETGAPYEQYF
.	12	.	TRBV3-1/TRBV3-2	TRBJ2-3	TGTGCCAGCAGCCTCGGGCGTCTGCCGCAGTATTTT	CASSLGRLPQYF
.	14	.	TRBV7-6	TRBJ1-3	TGTGCCAGCAGCTCCGGGACTTCTGGAAACACCATATATTTT	CASSSGTSGNTIYF
.	16	TRBD1	TRBV5-5	TRBJ1-1	TGTGCCAGCAGCTTGAATCCGGGACAGGTGAACACTGAAGCTTTCTTT	CASSLNPGQVNTEAFF
.	13	.	TRBV3-1/TRBV3-2	TRBJ1-3	TGTGCCAGCAGCCAAGCAGGGGGAAACACCATATATTTT	CASSQAGGNTIYF
once	15	TRBD1	TRBV6-5	TRBJ2-7	TGTGCCAGCAGCAGGGACAGGGGAGGTCTCTACGAGCAGTACTTC	CASSRDRGGLYEQYF
.	13	TRBD1	TRBV19	TRBJ1-2	TGTGCCAGTAGTCCTAGGGACAGGGTTGGCTACACCTTC	CASSPRDRVGYTF
.	16	TRBD1	TRBV5-6	TRBJ1-4	TGTGCCAGCAGCCCCGGACAGGGTGGGGTTAATGAAAAACTGTTTTTT	CASSPGQGGVNEKLFF
.	15	TRBD1	TRBV28	TRBJ2-3	TGTGCCAGCAGAACGGGACAGAGAATCACAGATACGCAGTATTTT	CASRTGQRITDTQYF
once	15	TRBD1	TRBV11-2	TRBJ1-5	TGTGCCAGCAGCTTAGGAACAGGGGACCTACAGCCCCAGCATTTT	CASSLGTGDLQPQHF
.	13	.	TRBV30	TRBJ1-1	TGTGCCTGGAGTCGGGGCTCTGGCACTGAAGCTTTCTTT	CAWSRGSGTEAFF
.	14	.	TRBV6-5	TRBJ1-4	TGTGCCGGACGGTCGGGTGCAACTAATGAAAAACTGTTTTTT	CAGRSGATNEKLFF
once	17	TRBD1	TRBV5-1	TRBJ1-3	TGCGCCAGCAGCCCGGGATTATTACAGGGGACTGGAAACACCATATATTTT	CASSPGLLQGTGNTIYF
few	13	.	TRBV10-2	TRBJ1-2	TGCGCCAGCAGCAGGAGTCCTGACTATGGCTACACCTTC	CASSRSPDYGYTF
.	17	TRBD1	TRBV6-1	TRBJ1-3	TGTGCCAGCAGTGACCCAGGACAGGGGGCTTCTGGAAACACCATATATTTT	CASSDPGQGASGNTIYF
.	14	TRBD1	TRBV30	TRBJ2-2	TGTGCCTGGAGTGCAGGGGGCTACACCGGGGAGCTGTTTTTT	CAWSAGGYTGELFF
few	15	TRBD2	TRBV28	TRBJ2-2	TGTGCCAGCAGCCCTGGACTAGCTGGGGCCGGGGAGCTGTTTTTT	CASSPGLAGAGELFF
.	15	.	TRBV4-1	TRBJ1-6	TGCGCCAGCAGCCCCGATATAGGGGTTAATTCACCCCTCCACTTT	CASSPDIGVNSPLHF
.	14	.	TRBV29-1	TRBJ1-1	TGCAGCGTTGATCACGCGCTTGTAAAAAGGGGAGCTTTCTTT	CSVDHALVKRGAFF
.	15	TRBD1	TRBV4-3	TRBJ1-3	TGCGCCAGCAGCCTCACCGACAGGGGCAGGAACACCATATATTTT	CASSLTDRGRNTIYF
.	14	.	TRBV27	TRBJ2-7	TGTGCCAGCACCACCTTGCCTGTCTCCTACGAGCAGTACTTC	CASTTLPVSYEQYF
few	15	.	TRBV7-2	TRBJ1-6	TGTGCCAGCAGCTTAGTTTTGGGGGGGAATTCACCCCTCCACTTT	CASSLVLGGNSPLHF
.	14	TRBD1	TRBV29-1	TRBJ2-2	TGCAGCGCAGGACAGGGGGCGGGTACCGGGGAGCTGTTTTTT	CSAGQGAGTGELFF
few	16	.	TRBV5-5	TRBJ1-5	TGTGCCAGCAGCCGCGACCCTGGACAGCCCAATCAGCCCCAGCATTTT	CASSRDPGQPNQPQHF
.	12	.	TRBV5-1	TRBJ1-4	TGCGCCAGCAGCGTAGGGGGAGAAAAACTGTTTTTT	CASSVGGEKLFF
.	14	.	TRBV19	TRBJ2-7	TGTGCCACAGGGGGGGGGCATTCGGCGAACGAGCAGTACTTC	CATGGGHSANEQYF
.	18	TRBD1	TRBV7-9	TRBJ1-2	TGTGCCAGCAGCTTACCCACGGACAGGGCCGGGTTAAGCTATGGCTACACCTTC	CASSLPTDRAGLSYGYTF
.	13	.	TRBV11-1	TRBJ1-1	TGTGCCAGCAGATCTGGGTTAAACACTGAAGCTTTCTTT	CASRSGLNTEAFF
.	12	.	TRBV2	TRBJ1-2	TGTGCCAGCATCCCACGGGACTATGGCTACACCTTC	CASIPRDYGYTF
.	14	.	TRBV7-7	TRBJ2-2	TGTGCCAGCAGCTTAGCCAGGAACACCGGGGAGCTGTTTTTT	CASSLARNTGELFF